Listed below are T cell receptor beta chains from one sample, sequenced in a study of tumor-infiltrating lymphocytes in primary liver carcinoma. TCRdb reanalysed the multiplex PCR reads using MiXCR and keeps one entry per CDR3 protein. The repertoire has more than 100,000 distinct CDR3 sequences, 50% to 65% of them found once; the top ten carry around 9.3%. The source material was liver tumor tissue from sampling region 1. Every receptor here comes from a woman aged 55-70 years with primary liver carcinoma and hepatitis B virus infection. Each CDR3 is given with its conserved first and last residue. D genes are given only for firm matches. Only part of the rows carry a size: once, few, many, or a class if the clone is expanded.

>NA|TRBV11-3|NA|TRBJ2-7|15
TGTGCCAGCAGCTTCTCCCCCAGGGACGGCTACGCGCTGTACTTC
CASSFSPRDGYALYF
>NA|TRBV11-3|NA|TRBJ2-1|17
TGTGCCAGCAGCCCAAGAGGGGGACCAGCGGGAACCAGTGAGCAGTTCTTC
CASSPRGGPAGTSEQFF
>few|TRBV5-1|NA|TRBJ2-7|14
TGCGCCAGCAGCTTGGACGGGTTGGACTACGAGCAGTACTTC
CASSLDGLDYEQYF
>NA|TRBV11-2|NA|TRBJ2-2|14
TGTGCCACCAACCTAGATCGTCAGGCCGGGGAGCTGTTTTTT
CATNLDRQAGELFF
>NA|TRBV11-2|NA|TRBJ2-4|14
TGTGCCAACAGCTTAGCAACAAGTAAAGACATTCAGTACTTC
CANSLATSKDIQYF
>many|TRBV12-3/TRBV12-4|NA|TRBJ1-3|15
TGTGCCAGCAGTTTAGACCCCTACTCTGGAAACACCATATATTTT
CASSLDPYSGNTIYF
>NA|TRBV7-3|NA|TRBJ2-5|13
TGTGCCAGCAGCCTGCGGATGGGAGAGACCCAGTACTTC
CASSLRMGETQYF
>NA|TRBV28|TRBD2|TRBJ2-2|17
TGTGCCAGGGGCGGTACTAGCGGGATTAGAATTGCCGGGGAGCTGTTTTTT
CARGGTSGIRIAGELFF
>many|TRBV12-3/TRBV12-4|TRBD1|TRBJ1-1|14
TGTGCCAGCAAAAAGACAGGGGTGTGGGCTGAAGCTTTCTTT
CASKKTGVWAEAFF
>NA|TRBV29-1|NA|TRBJ2-1|12
TGCAGCGTTGGTGGGGCGGTAGGTAAGCAGTTCTTC
CSVGGAVGKQFF
>NA|TRBV29-1|NA|TRBJ1-1|14
TGCAGTGTTGTGGGGGGACAAGGAAACAGTGAAGCTTTCTTT
CSVVGGQGNSEAFF
>once|TRBV29-1|NA|TRBJ2-7|14
TGCAGCGTCCAGAGTAGGTGCAGTTATTACGAGCAGTACTTC
CSVQSRCSYYEQYF
>NA|TRBV6-6|TRBD2|TRBJ2-2|16
TGTGCCAGCAGTTCTAAGGGACTAGCGGGAGCCGGGGAGCTGTTTTTT
CASSSKGLAGAGELFF
>NA|TRBV5-1|TRBD2|TRBJ2-7|17
TGCGCCAGCAGCGAGGCCAAGACTAGCGCGTTCTCCTACGATCAGTACTTC
CASSEAKTSAFSYDQYF
>NA|TRBV11-1|NA|TRBJ2-7|13
TGTGTCAGCAGCCCAAGGACTGACTACGAGAAGTACTTC
CVSSPRTDYEKYF
>once|TRBV11-2|TRBD2|TRBJ2-1|15
TGTGCCAACAGCTCGCTAGCGGGATTCTACAATGTGCAGTTCTTC
CANSSLAGFYNVQFF
>NA|TRBV5-4|NA|TRBJ1-2|14
TGTGCCAGCAGCCCCTTCGACTGGGTGTCTGGCTACACCTTC
CASSPFDWVSGYTF
>few|TRBV28|NA|TRBJ2-7|12
TGTGCCAGCGGGGGTGGGGGGTACGAGCAGTACTTC
CASGGGGYEQYF
>NA|TRBV11-2|NA|TRBJ2-5|15
TGTGCCAGCAGCGAAAGGCCGGGCAAACAAGAGACCCAGTACTTC
CASSERPGKQETQYF
>few|TRBV28|TRBD2|TRBJ2-2|16
TGTGCCAGCAGTTCCCGGGGGGGGATTGGCACCGGGGAGCTGTTTTTT
CASSSRGGIGTGELFF
>few|TRBV30|TRBD1|TRBJ1-2|13
TGTGCCTGGAGTGCGCAGGGGGCGCGTGGCTACACCTTC
CAWSAQGARGYTF
>NA|TRBV11-2|TRBD2|TRBJ2-1|15
TGTGCCAGCAGCTTAAGAACTAGCGGATGCAATGGGCAGTTCTTC
CASSLRTSGCNGQFF
>NA|TRBV2|NA|TRBJ2-3|11
TGTGCCAGCAGGACGGTCTATACGCAGTATTTT
CASRTVYTQYF
>large|TRBV11-3|TRBD2|TRBJ2-7|14
TGTGCCAGCAGCTTAAGCGGGCGGGAGCACGAGCAGTACTTC
CASSLSGREHEQYF
>NA|TRBV10-3|NA|TRBJ2-7|15
TGTGCCATCAGTGAGTCGTACAGGGTGTTCTATGAGCAGTACTTC
CAISESYRVFYEQYF
>many|TRBV6-1|TRBD2|TRBJ2-3|21
TGTGCCAGCAGTGAAAGAAGGGCCCGGCTAGCGGGTCTGGGCCCGGGGGATACGCAGTATTTT
CASSERRARLAGLGPGDTQYF
>NA|TRBV11-2|TRBD1|TRBJ2-3|12
TGTGCCTGCACAGGGGCCACAGAGACGCAGTATTTT
CACTGATETQYF
>medium-sized|TRBV11-2|NA|TRBJ2-1|13
TGTGCCAGCAGCTTGCCAGTTCATAATGAGCAGTTCTTC
CASSLPVHNEQFF
>few|TRBV29-1|TRBD1|TRBJ1-3|15
TGCAGCGTTGAAAGAGGGGGCGCGGCTGGAAACACCATATATTTT
CSVERGGAAGNTIYF
>once|TRBV30|TRBD2|TRBJ2-1|18
TGTGCCTGGAGTGTAAGGACTAGCGGGAGAAGCTCCTACAATGAGCAGTTCTTC
CAWSVRTSGRSSYNEQFF
>many|TRBV28|TRBD1|TRBJ1-2|14
TGTGCCAGCAGTCTGGACAGGCCCCCGTATGGCTACACCTTC
CASSLDRPPYGYTF
>NA|TRBV4-2|NA|TRBJ2-7|15
TGTGCCAGCAGCCAAGAACAGGTTGGACTGATGGATCAGTACTTC
CASSQEQVGLMDQYF
>many|TRBV11-2|NA|TRBJ2-2|15
TGTGCCAGCAGCTCTCTCAGGGCTGTTGGCGGGGAGCTGTTTTTT
CASSSLRAVGGELFF